This note documents a single T cell receptor (beta chain) sequence. What it binds is unknown. Trimming removed 6 bases from V and 0 bases from J; junction bases left unmatched: 5. The CDR3 runs 15 residues. This sample was taken from a study of T-cell reconstitution after alpha-beta-depleted transplantation in children. Study results and limitations: High day-60 TCRbeta diversity in some patients came from surviving recipient T cells and thymic progenitors. Most T-cell counts and diversity one year after the transplant came from T cells that were newly produced. Reported findings indicate that, about two months after transplant, alpha-beta T cells came from several hundred expanded clones, which were derived from non-depleted graft cells.

Researchers prepared the TCRbeta library using unique molecular identifiers, the study reports. Via MiXCR, TCRdb re-called the PCR reads, giving one row per CDR3 protein. The table includes 55,000 to 65,000 distinct CDR3 sequences, 44% detected once. The V call is TRBV12-3 or TRBV12-4, the J call TRBJ2-7; TRBD1 aligns across 10 bases. This TCR was recovered from a male patient between 10 and 17 years old who had a stem cell transplant for acute lymphoblastic leukemia, so the T cells may come from the graft donor. The input for sequencing was PBMCs, mostly from graft donor cells, taken 360 days after TCRalphabeta/CD19-depleted stem cell transplant. Here the CDR3 DNA reads TGTGCCAGCAGATCCGGGACAGGGGCCTCCTACGAGCAGTACTTC. This translates into CASRSGTGASYEQYF.